This TCR beta chain came from a study of blood T cell repertoires in COVID-19. Across the study: Some COVID-19 samples were acute and others convalescent; all came from the United States, Italy and Spain.

Germline loops: CDR1 MDHEN, CDR2 SYDVKM. The CDR3 spans 16 residues. The V and J ends lost 4 bases and 0 bases respectively, with 16 bases between them. TCRdb's table, derived via immunoSEQ multiplex PCR, lists solely in-frame clones and lacks some. Of around 91,000 clones in the sample, around 79% are singletons; the top ten hold 15% to 20%. The clonotype was recovered from a woman of 80 years or more with active or convalescent COVID-19. This chain uses TRBV28 with TRBJ2-7, with D possibly TRBD1 on 6 matching bases. Sample: peripheral blood. Here the CDR3 DNA reads TGTGCCAGCAGTTCCCTTAGACAGGACTTCTCCTACGAGCAGTACTTC. As protein: CASSSLRQDFSYEQYF.